These T cell receptor beta chains were read from a single sample in a study of molecular identifiers for immune sequencing clone quantification. MiXCR, applied by TCRdb to the PCR reads, yields one record per CDR3 protein. The sample shows some 650,000 distinct CDR3 sequences, nearly 20% of them seen only once. Source material: naive CD8+ T cells from blood, with Jurkat cell RNA spiked in. All receptors come from a human donor in good health. Some libraries in this study had Jurkat cell RNA spiked in. The CDR3 runs from the conserved cysteine through the conserved F or W. The D gene is left open where the match is weak. Rows may omit the clone size; those that give it use once, few, many or a size class.

size	V	J	D	length	CDR3	DNA
few	TRBV7-2	TRBJ2-7	TRBD2	15	CASSPWTSGDYEQYF	TGTGCCAGCAGCCCATGGACTAGCGGGGACTACGAGCAGTACTTC
few	TRBV7-3	TRBJ2-2	TRBD1	15	CASSLIGDRAGELFF	TGTGCCAGCAGCTTAATTGGAGACAGGGCCGGGGAGCTGTTTTTT
many	TRBV20-1	TRBJ1-4	-	13	CSARGPGDEKLFF	TGCAGTGCTAGAGGCCCGGGGGATGAAAAACTGTTTTTT
few	TRBV24-1	TRBJ2-2	-	17	CATSDRGGTDDTGELFF	TGTGCCACCAGTGATCGCGGCGGGACAGACGACACCGGGGAGCTGTTTTTT
many	TRBV6-1	TRBJ2-7	-	15	CASTPPRDGTYEQYF	TGTGCCAGCACCCCACCCCGGGACGGGACCTACGAGCAGTACTTC
many	TRBV19	TRBJ1-4	TRBD1	14	CASSISRGDEKLFF	TGTGCCAGTAGTATTTCCAGGGGGGACGAAAAACTGTTTTTT
-	TRBV14	TRBJ2-1	TRBD2	15	CASSQVSGGYNEQFF	TGTGCCAGCAGCCAAGTTAGCGGGGGTTACAATGAGCAGTTCTTC
many	TRBV27	TRBJ2-7	-	16	CASSPYLPTVSYEQYF	TGTGCCAGCAGTCCCTACCTCCCGACAGTCTCCTACGAGCAGTACTTC
few	TRBV7-9	TRBJ2-5	-	14	CASSENGGQETQYF	TGTGCCAGCAGCGAAAACGGGGGCCAAGAGACCCAGTACTTC
many	TRBV19	TRBJ2-7	-	15	CASSIAVRASYEQYF	TGTGCCAGTAGTATCGCCGTGCGAGCCTCCTACGAGCAGTACTTC
few	TRBV24-1	TRBJ2-2	-	13	CATSDRVARELVF	TGTGCCACCAGTGATCGCGTCGCCAGGGAGCTGGTTTTT
-	TRBV7-9	TRBJ2-3	-	14	CACSTVKATDTQYF	TGTGCCTGCAGCACGGTTAAGGCAACAGATACGCAGTATTTT
many	TRBV13	TRBJ1-1	-	14	CASSFRGVDTEAFF	TGTGCCAGCAGCTTTCGGGGCGTCGACACTGAAGCTTTCTTT
many	TRBV4-2	TRBJ2-2	TRBD1	16	CASSQEDRVGTGELFF	TGTGCCAGCAGCCAAGAGGACAGGGTGGGCACCGGGGAGCTGTTTTTT
many	TRBV5-6	TRBJ2-7	-	16	CASSLKWVGATYEQYF	TGTGCCAGCAGCCTTAAATGGGTAGGGGCAACCTACGAGCAGTACTTC
few	TRBV3-1	TRBJ2-7	-	15	CASSTDWRGAYEQYF	TGTGCCAGCAGCACGGATTGGAGGGGGGCCTACGAGCAGTACTTC
many	TRBV27	TRBJ2-7	TRBD1	14	CASSPGGAFYEQYF	TGTGCCAGCAGCCCAGGGGGCGCTTTCTACGAGCAGTACTTC
many	TRBV2	TRBJ2-3	TRBD2	15	CASRGTSGRTDTQYF	TGTGCCAGCAGGGGGACTAGCGGGAGGACAGATACGCAGTATTTT
many	TRBV14	TRBJ2-1	-	18	CASSQERGRDGRYNEQFF	TGTGCCAGCAGCCAAGAACGAGGTCGGGACGGAAGGTACAATGAGCAGTTCTTC
many	TRBV2	TRBJ2-6	-	16	CASIDRPGSGANVLTF	TGTGCCAGTATTGATCGCCCAGGGTCAGGGGCCAACGTCCTGACTTTC
few	TRBV3-1	TRBJ1-2	-	14	CASTYRYSNYGYTF	TGTGCCAGCACCTACAGATACTCTAACTATGGCTACACCTTC
-	TRBV28	TRBJ2-1	-	14	CASSLPGTSNEQFF	TGTGCCAGCAGTTTACCGGGGACATCCAATGAGCAGTTCTTC
many	TRBV20-1	TRBJ1-4	-	15	CSASADTSTNEKLFF	TGCAGTGCTAGTGCTGACACCTCAACTAATGAAAAACTGTTTTTT
many	TRBV27	TRBJ2-2	-	13	CASSLTLTGELFF	TGTGCCAGCAGTTTAACTCTCACCGGGGAGCTGTTTTTT
-	TRBV6-2/TRBV6-3	TRBJ2-2	-	14	CASSYDSWAGELFF	TGTGCCAGCAGTTACGACAGTTGGGCCGGGGAGCTGTTTTTT
many	TRBV27	TRBJ2-2	-	15	CASSLLGGASGELFF	TGTGCCAGCAGTTTATTGGGTGGGGCCTCCGGGGAGCTGTTTTTT
-	TRBV19	TRBJ2-1	-	14	CASCRGGPYNEQFF	TGTGCCAGTTGCAGGGGGGGCCCCTACAATGAGCAGTTCTTC
many	TRBV5-1	TRBJ2-1	TRBD1	14	CASSWDSAYNEQFF	TGCGCCAGCAGCTGGGACAGCGCCTACAATGAGCAGTTCTTC
many	TRBV7-9	TRBJ2-3	TRBD1	15	CASSLGQGVTDTQYF	TGTGCCAGCAGCTTAGGACAGGGGGTCACAGATACGCAGTATTTT
many	TRBV5-4	TRBJ2-6	-	17	CASSLAAVFSGANVLTF	TGTGCCAGCAGCTTGGCGGCAGTATTCTCTGGGGCCAACGTCCTGACTTTC
-	TRBV20-1	TRBJ2-3	TRBD1	18	CSASWALQGRFRTDTQYF	TGCAGTGCTAGTTGGGCCTTACAGGGGCGCTTTCGGACAGATACGCAGTATTTT
-	TRBV4-3	TRBJ1-1	-	17	CASSQDLIGQAMTEAFF	TGCGCCAGCAGCCAAGATCTGATAGGCCAGGCGATGACTGAAGCTTTCTTT
-	TRBV20-1	TRBJ2-1	TRBD2	17	CSGQTLSSGRTHNEQFF	TGCAGTGGCCAAACCCTCTCTAGCGGGAGGACCCACAATGAGCAGTTCTTC
few	TRBV20-1	TRBJ2-7	TRBD1	15	CSARGKDRELYEQYF	TGCAGTGCTAGAGGGAAAGACAGGGAACTTTACGAGCAGTACTTC
many	TRBV12-3/TRBV12-4	TRBJ2-4	TRBD1	16	CASSLPLGQGENIQYF	TGTGCCAGCAGCCTCCCTTTAGGGCAGGGGGAAAACATTCAGTACTTC
few	TRBV5-6	TRBJ2-3	TRBD2	16	CASSYIIAGGVDTQYF	TGTGCCAGCAGCTATATCATAGCGGGGGGGGTAGATACGCAGTATTTT
many	TRBV6-2/TRBV6-3	TRBJ1-2	TRBD1	17	CASSYSNSGQVWYGYTF	TGTGCCAGCAGTTACTCGAATTCGGGACAGGTCTGGTATGGCTACACCTTC
-	TRBV12-3/TRBV12-4	TRBJ2-2	TRBD1	15	CASSSWTGLAGELFF	TGTGCCAGCAGTTCCTGGACAGGGCTCGCCGGGGAGCTGTTTTTT
many	TRBV2	TRBJ1-4	-	16	CASSEEGDATNEKLFF	TGTGCCAGCAGTGAGGAGGGGGACGCAACTAATGAAAAACTGTTTTTT
few	TRBV3-1	TRBJ1-3	-	18	CASSLRGLWEYSGNTVYF	TGTGCCAGCAGCCTCAGAGGACTGTGGGAATACTCTGGAAACACCGTATATTTT
many	TRBV6-2/TRBV6-3	TRBJ1-5	-	13	CASQRGANQPQHF	TGTGCCAGTCAAAGGGGGGCGAATCAGCCCCAGCATTTT
many	TRBV2	TRBJ1-4	TRBD1	12	CASRSTGAELFF	TGTGCCAGCAGGTCCACAGGGGCGGAACTGTTTTTT
-	TRBV12-3/TRBV12-4	TRBJ2-5	TRBD1	16	CASRSRVGGYQETQYF	TGTGCCAGCAGATCTAGGGTAGGGGGCTACCAAGAGACCCAGTATTTC
many	TRBV7-2	TRBJ1-5	TRBD1	15	CASSSETGTNQPQHF	TGTGCCAGCAGCTCTGAGACAGGGACCAATCAGCCCCAGCATTTT
many	TRBV7-9	TRBJ2-2	-	12	CASSPVSGELFF	TGTGCCAGCAGCCCGGTTTCCGGGGAGCTGTTTTTT